This T cell receptor (beta chain) was sequenced during a study of blood T cell repertoires in COVID-19. Study at large: Acute and convalescent COVID-19 samples came from the United States, Italy and Spain. PBMCs, B-cell-depleted T cells, or T cells were the source of the cDNA or gDNA that made up the material.

As handled by the study authors: Counts of nucleated cells, estimated from reference gene primer amplification, were obtained. Clones were read by immunoSEQ multiplex PCR, and TCRdb kept only the in-frame ones, dropping some. From that table come the V and J calls and clone size; the DNA was used to work out D and trimming. The top ten clones hold 5.9% of a sample with roughly 200,000 clones, under 90% of them seen once. Germline loops: CDR1 MNHEY, CDR2 SVGAGI. Trimming removed 5 bases from V and 3 bases from J, with 10 bases in between. This CDR3 is built from 13 residues. This clonotype was sampled from an elderly man with acute or convalescent COVID-19. The sequencing input was peripheral blood. The chain combines TRBV6-5 with TRBJ1-2; the D is unclear. As DNA, the CDR3 is TGTGCCAGCAGTCCTCTCGGGGACTATGGCTACACCTTC. It translates to CASSPLGDYGYTF.